This TCR beta chain appears in the sequencing data of a study of blood T cell repertoires in COVID-19. Study information: The United States, Italy and Spain were the sources of the acute and convalescent COVID-19 samples. T cells, B-cell-depleted T cells, or PBMCs provided the cDNA or gDNA that served as material.

The CDR3 contains 16 residues. Losses at the gene ends were 3 bases for V and 6 bases for J; bases not matched to a gene: 6. The germline gives CDR1 SEHNR, CDR2 FQNEAQ (reference sequence). Per the original data handling: Reference gene primer amplification yielded estimated nucleated cell counts. The data were produced by immunoSEQ multiplex PCR, yet TCRdb's version contains in-frame clones alone and is incomplete. V and J calls and clone size come straight from that table; D and trimming were deduced from the DNA. Here the sample spans 70,000 or so clones, around 85% being singletons. This rearrangement joins TRBV7-9 to TRBJ1-5; 12 nucleotides line up with TRBD1. This receptor was identified in a woman of 80 years or more with active or convalescent COVID-19. The material sequenced was peripheral blood. In DNA form, the CDR3 reads TGTGCCAGCAGCTTCTCCGGGACAGGGGGCTTTCAGCCCCAGCATTTT. It is translated as CASSFSGTGGFQPQHF. Supplemented by reference TRBV7-9 and TRBJ1-5, the full variable domain reads DTGVSQNPRHKITKRGQNVTFRCDPISEHNRLYWYRQTLGQGPEFLTYFQNEAQLEKSRLLSDRFSAERPKGSFSTLEIQRTEQGDSAMYLCASSFSGTGGFQPQHFGDGTRLSIL.